The 16 T cell receptor beta chains below were found in one sample sequenced in a study of post-analysis software for immune sequencing data. Regarding the study as a whole: Patients had higher frequencies than controls of roughly five TRBV segments, including TRBV5-6, TRBV5-1 and TRBV20-1.

The antigens these receptors bind are not known. Unique-molecular-identifier-tagged TCR beta cDNA libraries were used. TCRdb re-called the PCR reads with MiXCR, one entry per CDR3 protein. Of 180,000 or so distinct CDR3 sequences in the sample, 29% were seen once. The sample consisted of blood. These receptors all come from a girl aged 2-17 years with multiple sclerosis.

This clonotype was seen many times. The chain is built from TRBV4-1 and TRBJ2-1, with D perhaps TRBD1 (6 bases). The CDR3 sequence is 17 residues long. Germline V gene sequence: CDR1 MGHRA, CDR2 YSYEKL. Trimming shortened V by 0 bases and J by 4 bases, and 16 bases separated the two germline ends. The DNA for the CDR3 is TGCGCCAGCAGCCAAGAAGAAAGGGGACATGGGTACAATGAGCAGTTCTTC. The encoded protein is CASSQEERGHGYNEQFF.

Remarks on this clonotype: This may come from a read error, since a much larger clone is one base off. The V call is TRBV6-2 or TRBV6-3, the J call TRBJ2-7; a possible D gene is TRBD1 (5 bases). V shed 0 bases and J shed 7 bases, with 16 bases lying between them. CDR3 length: 15 residues. Germline-derived CDR1 and CDR2 are MNHEY and SVGEGT. The CDR3 here is CASSYSSRVSNEQYF. CDR3 sequence (DNA): TGTGCCAGCAGTTACTCGAGCAGGGTATCCAATGAGCAGTACTTC.

V and J are TRBV5-1 and TRBJ2-1; TRBD2 matches 12 bases. This CDR3 spans 17 amino acids. V gave up 1 base and J gave up 7 bases; unmatched junction bases: 9. The germline CDR1 and CDR2 sequences are SGHRS and YFSETQ. This chain's CDR3 is CASSLWLAGGSSNEQFF. The CDR3 region has the DNA TGCGCCAGCAGCTTGTGGCTAGCGGGAGGGTCTTCGAATGAGCAGTTCTTC.

Regarding this clonotype: The junction shows a germline mismatch at one end, possibly a read error. The CDR3 region is CVSKGLAGSYEQYF. In nucleotides, the CDR3 is TGTGTCAGCAAGGGACTAGCGGGCTCCTACGAGCAGTACTTC. V and J are TRBV6-1 and TRBJ2-7, with TRBD2 matching over 12 bases. Looked up from germline, CDR1 is MNHNS and CDR2 is SASEGT. The CDR3 totals 14 residues.

Many counts were recorded for this clonotype. This CDR3 is CASSLRGGQYEQYF. The CDR3 bases are TGTGCCAGCAGCTTAAGGGGGGGCCAATACGAGCAGTACTTC. The chain recombines TRBV7-2 with TRBJ2-7; tentatively, D is TRBD2 (7 bases). Looked up from germline, CDR1 is SGHTA and CDR2 is FQGNSA. V lost 2 bases and J 4 bases, leaving 12 bases between the germline ends. The CDR3 sequence is 14 residues long.

The chain links TRBV15 to TRBJ2-4; maybe TRBD1 (6 bases). Trimming cost V 5 bases and J 3 bases, with 17 bases left between them. There are 16 residues in the CDR3. The germline V gene has CDR1 LNHNV and CDR2 YYDKDF (reference sequence). CDR3 bases: TGTGCCACCAGCGGAATACAGGGCCCCGGCAAAAACATTCAGTACTTC. It is translated as CATSGIQGPGKNIQYF.

This clonotype was seen repeatedly, ten times or more. The chain recombines TRBV20-1 with TRBJ1-1; 12 bases are a match to TRBD1. Germline V gene lookup returns CDR1 DFQATT and CDR2 SNEGSKA (reference sequence). The CDR3 runs 13 residues. The trim removed 6 bases at V and 11 bases at J, leaving 10 bases unmatched. CDR3 region: CSAGTGGSSRAFF. The CDR3 DNA reads TGCAGTGCAGGGACAGGGGGCTCGTCGAGGGCTTTCTTT.

The table lists this clonotype with many counts. This rearrangement joins TRBV28 to TRBJ2-7, with D perhaps matching TRBD1 or TRBD2 (5 bases each). Germline lookup yields CDR1 MDHEN and CDR2 SYDVKM. V lost 3 bases, J lost 2 bases, and 11 bases lay in between. This CDR3 is 14 amino acids long. The CDR3 protein is CASSFPEGPYEQYF. DNA of the CDR3: TGTGCCAGCAGTTTCCCCGAGGGGCCCTACGAGCAGTACTTC. The full variable domain, with the rest looked up from reference TRBV28 and TRBJ2-7, is DVKVTQSSRYLVKRTGEKVFLECVQDMDHENMFWYRQDPGLGLRLIYFSYDVKMKEKGDIPEGYSVSREKKERFSLILESASTNQTSMYLCASSFPEGPYEQYFGPGTRLTVT.

This clonotype was picked up many times. This chain joins TRBV7-2 and TRBJ1-2, with TRBD1 matching 9 bases. CDR3 length equals 16 residues. From germline, CDR1 is SGHTA and CDR2 FQGNSA. J lost 2 bases, V lost 1 base, and 5 bases had no gene match. This CDR3 reads CASSLGGQGGNYGYTF. The CDR3 DNA is TGTGCCAGCAGCTTAGGGGGACAGGGCGGAAACTATGGCTACACCTTC. The full variable domain, in which reference TRBV7-2 and TRBJ1-2 provide the parts outside the CDR3, is GAGVSQSPSNKVTEKGKDVELRCDPISGHTALYWYRQSLGQGLEFLIYFQGNSAPDKSGLPSDRFSAERTGGSVSTLTIQRTQQEDSAVYLCASSLGGQGGNYGYTFGSGTRLTVV.

This chain links TRBV12-3 or TRBV12-4 with TRBJ2-3; 7 positions match TRBD2. With V trimmed by 3 bases and J by 4 bases, 13 bases remained unmatched. The CDR3 runs to 17 residues. The CDR3 nucleotides are TGTGCCAGCAGTTTGTTAGGCAGGGCAGGGAGGGCAGATACGCAGTATTTT. It encodes CASSLLGRAGRADTQYF.

Concerning this clonotype: This sequence may be a read error, since a much larger clone differs from it by one base. The chain has TRBV20-1 and TRBJ2-1; no definite D call. CDR1 DFQATT and CDR2 SNEGSKA come from the germline V gene (reference sequence). This CDR3 comprises 12 residues. The chain's CDR3 is CRARVQPDEQFF. The DNA of the CDR3 is TGCAGGGCTAGAGTCCAACCCGATGAGCAGTTCTTC.

In this sample, this clonotype turned up a few times. V usage is TRBV20-1 and J usage is TRBJ2-3; the D is unclear. Trimming left V 2 bases short and J 2 bases short, with 8 bases between. The CDR3 covers 13 residues. Germline loops: CDR1 DFQATT, CDR2 SNEGSKA (reference sequence). The CDR3 sequence is CSARNAPTDTQYF. The DNA for the CDR3 is TGCAGTGCTAGAAATGCCCCCACAGATACGCAGTATTTT.

The gene calls are TRBV24-1 and TRBJ2-1; D might be TRBD1 (6 bases). V lost 4 bases to trimming and J lost 4 bases, with 13 bases between them. The length of the CDR3 is 15 residues. The germline gives CDR1 KGHDR, CDR2 SFDVKD. The chain's CDR3 is CATSDPRTDYNEQFF. The CDR3 DNA follows: TGTGCCACCAGTGACCCTCGGACAGATTACAATGAGCAGTTCTTC.

This clonotype is a singleton in its sample. Compared with germline, one end of the junction differs, possibly owing to a read error. The chain joins TRBV7-9 to TRBJ1-6, with a weak D call TRBD1 (5 bases). The CDR3 is 14 amino acids. CDR1 and CDR2 from the germline V gene are SEHNR and FQNEAQ (reference sequence). CDR3 DNA: TGTGCCAGCAGACCCGGGACTGGTGGTTCACCCCGCCACTTT. This gives the protein CASRPGTGGSPRHF.

In its sample, this clonotype was seen a few times. The chain combines TRBV28 with TRBJ1-1, with no clear D. Germline assignment: CDR1 MDHEN and CDR2 SYDVKM. The CDR3 is 15 residues long. Trimming stripped 1 base from V and 3 bases from J, with 12 bases between. CDR3 sequence (DNA): TGTGCCAGCAGTTTATTTCCGGGAAGGGACACTGAAGCTTTCTTT. The encoded protein is CASSLFPGRDTEAFF.

This chain links TRBV5-4 with TRBJ2-1; the match to TRBD1 covers 11 bases. CDR1 and CDR2 (germline): SGHNT, YYREEE (reference sequence). The junction had 8 bases not matched to a gene; V was cut back by 1 base and J by 8 bases. The CDR3 has 16 amino acids. In DNA, the CDR3 is TGTGCCAGCAGCTTGCGGACAGGGGGCCCCATCGATGAGCAGTTCTTC. This gives the protein CASSLRTGGPIDEQFF.